This TCR beta chain was sequenced for a study of spatial heterogeneity in lung cancer. The wider study: Sequencing was performed on follow-up PBMC samples when available, collected at a median of about two years after resection. Whole-study results and caveats: Tumor TCRs that were ubiquitous and expanded showed up in blood more at resection than follow-up.

TCRdb ran MiXCR on the 5' RACE reads and lists one entry per CDR3 protein. The sample has roughly 110,000 distinct CDR3 sequences, 10% to 11% seen once. Time point in this sample: blood at routine non-recurrence follow-up after resection. This clonotype was counted only a few times. The antigen remains unidentified. The source material was PBMCs, sampled at follow-up. The clonotype was recovered from a female donor with early-stage non-small cell lung cancer.

The CDR3 protein is CASSLEGQGSGSPLHF. CDR3 nucleotide sequence: TGCGCCAGCAGCTTGGAAGGACAGGGGTCGGGATCACCCCTCCACTTT. The chain recombines TRBV5-1 with TRBJ1-6; 9 bases are a match to TRBD1. V trimming: 0 bases; J trimming: 10 bases; junction bases outside the gene matches: 8. There are 16 residues in the CDR3. From germline, CDR1 is SGHRS and CDR2 YFSETQ.